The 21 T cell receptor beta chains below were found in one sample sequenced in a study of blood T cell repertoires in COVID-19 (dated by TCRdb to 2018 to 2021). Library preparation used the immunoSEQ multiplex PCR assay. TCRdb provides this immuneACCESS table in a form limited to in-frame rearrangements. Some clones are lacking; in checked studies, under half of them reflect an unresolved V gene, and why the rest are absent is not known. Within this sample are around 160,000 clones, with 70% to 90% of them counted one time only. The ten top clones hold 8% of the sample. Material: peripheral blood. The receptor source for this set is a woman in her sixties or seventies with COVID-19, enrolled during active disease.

CDR3 DNA sequence: TGCGCCAGCAGCCAAGATTCTGAGAGCTCCTATAATTCACCCCTCCACTTT. It yields the protein CASSQDSESSYNSPLHF. V usage is TRBV4-1 and J usage is TRBJ1-6; D uncertain. The length of the CDR3 is 17 residues. Germline CDR1 is MGHRA and CDR2 is YSYEKL. V was shortened by 0 bases and J by 0 bases, with 9 bases between the two germline ends.

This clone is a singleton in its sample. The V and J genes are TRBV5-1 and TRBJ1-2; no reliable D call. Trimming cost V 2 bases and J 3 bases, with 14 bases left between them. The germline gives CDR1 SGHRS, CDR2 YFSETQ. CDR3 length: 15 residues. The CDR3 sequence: CASSFETSIDYGYTF. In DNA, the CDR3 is TGCGCCAGCAGCTTCGAGACATCGATAGACTATGGCTACACCTTC.

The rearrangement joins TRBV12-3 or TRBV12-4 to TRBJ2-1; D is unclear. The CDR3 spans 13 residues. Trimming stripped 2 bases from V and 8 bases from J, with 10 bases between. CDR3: CASSLSTAHEQFF. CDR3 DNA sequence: TGTGCCAGCAGTTTAAGTACAGCCCATGAGCAGTTCTTC.

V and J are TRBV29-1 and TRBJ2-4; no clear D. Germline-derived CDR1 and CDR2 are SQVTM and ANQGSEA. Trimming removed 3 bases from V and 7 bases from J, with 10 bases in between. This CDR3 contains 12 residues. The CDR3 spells CSVEIARNIQYF. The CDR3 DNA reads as TGCAGCGTTGAGATAGCCCGGAACATTCAGTACTTC.

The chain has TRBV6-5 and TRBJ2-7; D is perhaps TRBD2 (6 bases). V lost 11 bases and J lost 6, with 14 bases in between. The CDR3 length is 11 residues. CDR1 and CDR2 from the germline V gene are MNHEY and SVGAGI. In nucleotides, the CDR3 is TGTGCCGGCGGACTACTCGGCGAGCAGTACTTC. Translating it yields CAGGLLGEQYF.

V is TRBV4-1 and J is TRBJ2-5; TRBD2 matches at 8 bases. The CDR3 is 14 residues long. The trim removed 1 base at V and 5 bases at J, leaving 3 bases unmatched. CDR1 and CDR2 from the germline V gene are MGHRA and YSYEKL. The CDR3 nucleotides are TGCGCCAGCAGCCAAGGACTAGCGTGGGAGACCCAGTACTTC. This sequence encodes CASSQGLAWETQYF.

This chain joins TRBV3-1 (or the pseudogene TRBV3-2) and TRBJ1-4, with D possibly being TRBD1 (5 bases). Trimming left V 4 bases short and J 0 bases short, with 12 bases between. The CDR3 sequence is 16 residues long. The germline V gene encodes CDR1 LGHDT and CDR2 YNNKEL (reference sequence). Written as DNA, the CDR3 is TGTGCCAGCAGCCTGGTCAGGGATGCAACTAATGAAAAACTGTTTTTT. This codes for CASSLVRDATNEKLFF.

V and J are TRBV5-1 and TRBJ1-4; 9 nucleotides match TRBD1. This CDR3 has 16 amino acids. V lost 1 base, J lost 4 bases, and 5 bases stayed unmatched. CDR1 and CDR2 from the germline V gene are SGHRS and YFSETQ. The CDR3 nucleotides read TGCGCCAGCAGCTTGACAGGGGGCGGGAGTAATGAAAAACTGTTTTTT. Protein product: CASSLTGGGSNEKLFF. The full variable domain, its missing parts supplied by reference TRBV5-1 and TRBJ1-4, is KAGVTQTPRYLIKTRGQQVTLSCSPISGHRSVSWYQQTPGQGLQFLFEYFSETQRNKGNFPGRFSGRQFSNSRSEMNVSTLELGDSALYLCASSLTGGGSNEKLFFGSGTQLSVL.

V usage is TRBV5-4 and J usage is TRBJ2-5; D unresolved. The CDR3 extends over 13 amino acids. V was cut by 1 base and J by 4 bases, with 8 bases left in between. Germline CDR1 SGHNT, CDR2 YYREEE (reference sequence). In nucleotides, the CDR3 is TGTGCCAGCAGCTTGATCACGGGAGAGACCCAGTACTTC. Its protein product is CASSLITGETQYF.

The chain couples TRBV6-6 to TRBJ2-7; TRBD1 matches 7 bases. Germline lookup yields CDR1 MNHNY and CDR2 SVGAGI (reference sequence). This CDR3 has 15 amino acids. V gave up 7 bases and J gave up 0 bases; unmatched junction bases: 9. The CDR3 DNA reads TGTGCCAGCACAGCTTCAGGGGGATTCTCCTACGAGCAGTACTTC. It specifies CASTASGGFSYEQYF.

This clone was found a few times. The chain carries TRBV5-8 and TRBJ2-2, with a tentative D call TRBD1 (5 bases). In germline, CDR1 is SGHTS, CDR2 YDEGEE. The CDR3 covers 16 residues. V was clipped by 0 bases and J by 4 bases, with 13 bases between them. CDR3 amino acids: CASSLVDIQVTGELFF. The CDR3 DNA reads TGTGCCAGCAGCTTGGTGGACATACAGGTCACCGGGGAGCTGTTTTTT.

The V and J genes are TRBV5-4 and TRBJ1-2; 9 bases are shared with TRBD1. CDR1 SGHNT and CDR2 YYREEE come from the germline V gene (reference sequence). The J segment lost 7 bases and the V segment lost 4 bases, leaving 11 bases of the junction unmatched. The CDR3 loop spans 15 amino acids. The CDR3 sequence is CASSPHRDRVGGYTF. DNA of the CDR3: TGTGCCAGCAGCCCCCACCGGGACAGGGTTGGTGGCTACACCTTC.

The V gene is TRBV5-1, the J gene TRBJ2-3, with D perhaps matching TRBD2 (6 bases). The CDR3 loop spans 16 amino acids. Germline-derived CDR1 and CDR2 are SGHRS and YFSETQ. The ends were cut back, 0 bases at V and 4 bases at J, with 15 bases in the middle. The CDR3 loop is CASSLESGRRADTQYF. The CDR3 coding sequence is TGCGCCAGCAGCTTGGAGTCAGGGAGGCGGGCAGATACGCAGTATTTT. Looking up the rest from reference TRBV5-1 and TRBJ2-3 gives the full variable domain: KAGVTQTPRYLIKTRGQQVTLSCSPISGHRSVSWYQQTPGQGLQFLFEYFSETQRNKGNFPGRFSGRQFSNSRSEMNVSTLELGDSALYLCASSLESGRRADTQYFGPGTRLTVL.

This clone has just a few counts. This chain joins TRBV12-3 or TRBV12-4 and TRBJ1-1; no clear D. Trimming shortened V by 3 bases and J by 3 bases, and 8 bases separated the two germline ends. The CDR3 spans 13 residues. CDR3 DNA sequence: TGTGCCAGCAGTTTGAGAGTGGACACTGAAGCTTTCTTT. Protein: CASSLRVDTEAFF.

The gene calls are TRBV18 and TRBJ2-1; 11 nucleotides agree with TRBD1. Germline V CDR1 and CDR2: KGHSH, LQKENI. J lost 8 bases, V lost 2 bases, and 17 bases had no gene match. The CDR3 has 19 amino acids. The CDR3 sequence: CASSPDHSQEGQGADEQFF. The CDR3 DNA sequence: TGTGCCAGCTCACCAGACCACTCCCAAGAAGGACAGGGGGCGGATGAGCAGTTCTTC.

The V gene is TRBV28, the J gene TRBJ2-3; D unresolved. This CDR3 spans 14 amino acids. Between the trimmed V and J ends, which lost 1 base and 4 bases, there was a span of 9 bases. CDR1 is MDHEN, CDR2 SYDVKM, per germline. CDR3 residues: CASSLSTSADTQYF. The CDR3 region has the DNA TGTGCCAGCAGTTTATCGACTTCTGCAGATACGCAGTATTTT.

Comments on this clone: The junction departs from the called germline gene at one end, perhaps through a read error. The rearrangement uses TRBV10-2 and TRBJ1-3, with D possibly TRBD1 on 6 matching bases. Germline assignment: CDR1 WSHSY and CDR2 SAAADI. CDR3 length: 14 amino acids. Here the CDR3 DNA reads TGCGCCAGCAGTCCAGGGGCCTCTGGAAATACCATATATTTT. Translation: CASSPGASGNTIYF.

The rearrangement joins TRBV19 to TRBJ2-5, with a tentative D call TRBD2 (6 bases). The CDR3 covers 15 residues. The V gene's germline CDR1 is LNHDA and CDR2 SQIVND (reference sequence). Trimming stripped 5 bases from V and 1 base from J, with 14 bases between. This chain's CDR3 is CASSFLGGPQETQYF. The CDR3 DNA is TGTGCCAGTAGTTTCCTCGGGGGACCCCAAGAGACCCAGTACTTC. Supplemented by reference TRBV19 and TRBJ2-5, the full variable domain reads DGGITQSPKYLFRKEGQNVTLSCEQNLNHDAMYWYRQDPGQGLRLIYYSQIVNDFQKGDIAEGYSVSREKKESFPLTVTSAQKNPTAFYLCASSFLGGPQETQYFGPGTRLLVL.

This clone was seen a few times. DNA of the CDR3: TGTGCCAGTAGTATCAGGGGAGACGGGGAGCTGTTTTTT. Translating gives CASSIRGDGELFF. The chain has TRBV19 and TRBJ2-2; a weak D match, TRBD1 (6 bases). This CDR3 spans 13 amino acids. Germline V gene lookup returns CDR1 LNHDA and CDR2 SQIVND (reference sequence). The ends were cut back, 3 bases at V and 7 bases at J, with 9 bases in the middle.

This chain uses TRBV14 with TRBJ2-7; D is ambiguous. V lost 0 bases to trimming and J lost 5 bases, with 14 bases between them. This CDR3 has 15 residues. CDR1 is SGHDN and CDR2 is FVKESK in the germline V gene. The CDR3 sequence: CASSQEWQVGNEQYF. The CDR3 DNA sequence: TGTGCCAGCAGCCAAGAATGGCAGGTTGGTAACGAGCAGTACTTC.

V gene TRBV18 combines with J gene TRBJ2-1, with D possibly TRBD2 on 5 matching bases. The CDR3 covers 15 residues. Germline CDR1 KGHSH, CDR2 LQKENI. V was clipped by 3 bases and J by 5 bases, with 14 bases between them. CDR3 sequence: CASSPSGTSDNEQFF. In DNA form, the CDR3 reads TGTGCCAGCTCACCGAGCGGCACATCAGACAATGAGCAGTTCTTC.